The rows below give T cell receptor beta chains drawn from one sample of a study of control samples from healthy donors and cancer patients. Sequenced by immunoSEQ multiplex PCR; TCRdb stores in-frame clones only, minus some. The repertoire holds 85,000 to 95,000 clones, with roughly 78% as singletons. Sequencing was carried out using blood. These receptors originate from a woman aged 55-70 years in good health. Each CDR3 is given with its conserved first and last residue. The D gene is left open where the match is weak. Size is stated for part of the rows, as once, few or many counts, or as a class when the clone is expanded.

clone_size j_call d_call v_call cdr3_aa cdr3_nt
NA TRBJ1-2 NA TRBV6-2/TRBV6-3 CASSYSNRVGYGYTF TGTGCCAGCAGTTACTCTAACAGGGTCGGCTATGGCTACACCTTC
NA TRBJ2-3 NA TRBV5-1 CASSLVGLRQSTDTQYF TGCGCCAGCAGCTTGGTTGGTTTGCGACAGAGCACAGATACGCAGTATTTT
NA TRBJ2-1 NA TRBV18 CASSPRRGSSYNEQFF TGTGCCAGCTCACCACGGAGGGGTAGCTCCTACAATGAGCAGTTCTTC
few TRBJ1-5 NA TRBV19 CASSIDRASNQPQHF TGTGCCAGTAGTATTGATAGAGCTAGCAATCAGCCCCAGCATTTT
NA TRBJ1-5 NA TRBV6-2/TRBV6-3 CASSYQGGQPQHF TGTGCCAGCAGTTATCAGGGTGGGCAGCCCCAGCATTTT
NA TRBJ2-5 NA TRBV12-5 CASGLVVGIRETQYF TGTGCTAGTGGTTTGGTGGTCGGGATACGAGAGACCCAGTACTTC
NA TRBJ2-7 TRBD1 TRBV5-6 CASMTTGGNYEQYF TGTGCCAGCATGACGACAGGGGGAAACTACGAGCAGTACTTC
NA TRBJ2-1 TRBD2 TRBV5-4 CASSVGTSGAYNEQFF TGTGCCAGCAGCGTGGGGACTAGCGGGGCCTACAATGAGCAGTTCTTC
NA TRBJ1-1 NA TRBV2 CASIFWQMNTEAFF TGTGCCAGCATTTTCTGGCAGATGAACACTGAAGCTTTCTTT
NA TRBJ1-1 NA TRBV29-1 CSVGNTEAFF TGCAGCGTGGGGAACACTGAAGCTTTCTTT